This TCR beta chain was identified during a study of shared T cell receptors in the human thymus. TCRdb's table, derived via immunoSEQ multiplex PCR, lists solely in-frame clones and lacks some. This table has some 700,000 clones, 75% to 90% appearing once. Germline CDR1 reads LNHDA; CDR2 reads SQIVND (reference sequence). Trimming shortened V by 3 bases and J by 8 bases, and 17 bases separated the two germline ends. CDR3 length equals 16 residues. The sample was also linked to a second study, of human thymus T cells. That study reports: Healthy Finnish infants having corrective surgery for congenital heart defects served as donors.

Sequenced input: thymocytes. The clonotype comes from a girl under two years old with a congenital heart defect. The rearrangement uses TRBV19 and TRBJ1-6; D is undetermined. The CDR3 reads CASSMEVSRNYSPLHF. CDR3 DNA sequence: TGTGCCAGTAGTATGGAGGTGTCTAGGAACTATTCACCCCTCCACTTT.